This TCR beta chain stems from a study of T cell clones after liver transplantation. Repertoires were generated with immunoSEQ multiplex PCR, while TCRdb's copy carries only in-frame clones and drops some. The sample has 35,000 to 45,000 clones; about 86% are singletons. This sequence originates from a human patient who received a liver transplant. Some T cells here may be from the graft donor. The input for sequencing was CD4+ T cells from blood, taken 24 months after liver transplant.

CDR3 amino acids: CASGLGQLVKDEQFF. CDR3 nucleotide sequence: TGTGCTAGTGGTTTGGGTCAACTAGTCAAGGATGAGCAGTTCTTC. This chain joins TRBV12-5 and TRBJ2-1, with TRBD2 as a possible D gene (5 bases). This CDR3 has 15 amino acids. Germline loops: CDR1 LGHNT, CDR2 FRNRAP. Trimming removed 1 base at V and 8 bases at J, with 15 bases between.